The clone carrying this T cell receptor (beta chain) was detected a few times. What it binds is unknown. This sample stems from a study of vaccination effects on CD4 cells after COVID-19. Study as a whole: Participants received two doses of either the BNT162b2 or mRNA-1273 vaccine. Study-wide findings and caveats: Vaccine- and infection-induced clones showed marked clonal contraction late following vaccination.

Data came from immunoSEQ multiplex PCR; TCRdb stores just in-frame clones and leaves some out. This sample has some 35,000 clones, with about three quarters found just once. After expansion with viral peptide pools in the ViraFEST assay, antigen-specific CD4+ T cells were sequenced. The authors isolated CD4+ T cells after around nine days of culture. From March to December 2020, the person had a SARS-CoV-2 infection that was confirmed by PCR. The researchers cultured fewer than 2.5 million PBMC per well with about 10 IU/ml IL-2 and roughly 9.4 ug/ml peptides. At days 3 and 7, half of the medium was exchanged for IL-2 medium. V dropped 6 bases and J dropped 1 base, with 12 bases sitting between them. This CDR3 has 14 amino acids. Looked up from germline, CDR1 is SNHLY and CDR2 is FYNNEI.

Sequencing used CD4+ T cells from PBMCs cultured with HCoV-NL63 spike peptides, obtained before COVID-19 vaccination. The chain carries TRBV2 and TRBJ2-5; D may be TRBD1 (6 bases). The origin of this receptor is a human donor who had a prior SARS-CoV-2 infection. For the CDR3, the DNA is TGTGCCAGCAGCCGACGGACAGCCCAAGAGACCCAGTACTTC. Its protein product is CASSRRTAQETQYF.